The clone carrying this T cell receptor beta chain occurred a few times. Its antigen is undetermined. TCRdb fed the RT-PCR reads into MiXCR, producing one record per CDR3 protein. The sample yields 500,000 to 750,000 distinct CDR3 sequences, approximately 15% seen once. This sample is drawn from a study of response to subunit inactivated influenza vaccine. Study results and caveats: Only a handful of new T cells, the authors suggested, are recruited with each seasonal influenza vaccination.

The sequenced sample was PBMCs from blood, obtained about 12 days after vaccination. The receptor comes from a man aged 50-60 years who received an inactivated influenza vaccine.

As DNA, the CDR3 is TGCAGTGCTAGAGCTTTTCTCACTGAAGCTTTCTTT. Its translation is CSARAFLTEAFF. The chain recombines TRBV20-1 with TRBJ1-1; D gene uncertain. This CDR3 contains 12 residues. Germline V lookup: CDR1 DFQATT, CDR2 SNEGSKA (reference sequence). Trimming took 1 base from V and 4 from J, leaving 7 bases between them.